This T cell receptor beta chain comes out of a study of T cell responses to AZD1222 COVID-19 vaccine. Notes on the study in general: The donor cohort was predominantly white British with a female majority, and clonal diversity may have been underestimated.

A word on this clone: Antigen: not known.

Clones were sequenced by immunoSEQ multiplex PCR, and TCRdb holds only the in-frame ones, with some missing. The sample lists some 190,000 clones; roughly 91% were seen once. The germline V gene has CDR1 SQVTM and CDR2 ANQGSEA. The length of the CDR3 is 12 residues. The junction had 8 bases not matched to a gene; V was cut back by 7 bases and J by 5 bases. The TCR comes from an adult who received the AZD1222 COVID-19 vaccine. This chain links TRBV29-1 with TRBJ2-7; TRBD1 matches 7 bases. Sequenced here: peripheral blood, sampled 28 days after the second AZD1222 dose. The CDR3 sequence: CSAEGAGDEQYF. The CDR3 DNA follows: TGCAGCGCCGAGGGGGCAGGGGACGAGCAGTACTTC.